Presented here are 9 T cell receptor beta chains from one specimen sequenced in a study of cytotoxic CD8 clonotypes in ibrutinib-treated CLL. Clones were sequenced by immunoSEQ multiplex PCR, and TCRdb holds only the in-frame ones, with some missing. The sample consists of approximately 35,000 clones, around 75% of them appearing once. The sequencing here drew on PBMCs, taken at disease progression, from a patient treated with ibrutinib. These TCRs come from a human donor with chronic lymphocytic leukemia.

The CDR3 sequence is CASSQDEAASYGYTF. CDR3 nucleotide sequence: TGTGCCAGCAGCCAAGATGAGGCAGCCAGCTATGGCTACACCTTC. The chain joins TRBV7-9 to TRBJ1-2; D uncertain. The CDR3 totals 15 residues. With 5 bases removed from V and 4 bases from J, the gap between germline ends came to 17 bases. Germline V gene data show CDR1 as SEHNR and CDR2 as FQNEAQ (reference sequence).

This CDR3 is CASSLQGRDTGELFF. In DNA form, the CDR3 reads TGCGCCAGCAGCTTGCAGGGTCGCGACACCGGGGAGCTGTTTTTT. The rearrangement joins TRBV5-1 to TRBJ2-2; weak D call: TRBD1 (5 bases). Trimming took 1 base from V and 3 from J, leaving 10 bases between them. The germline gives CDR1 SGHRS, CDR2 YFSETQ. CDR3 length equals 15 residues.

This clone has more than one count but fewer than ten. This sample also contains other DNA sequences that code for the same CDR3. The gene calls are TRBV5-1 and TRBJ1-1, with 8 positions matching TRBD1. This CDR3 comprises 15 residues. V shed 0 bases and J 4 bases; nucleotides not matched to a gene: 5. The germline gives CDR1 SGHRS, CDR2 YFSETQ. The CDR3 loop is CASSLASGQGTEAFF. DNA of the CDR3: TGCGCCAGCAGCTTGGCTTCAGGACAGGGCACTGAAGCTTTCTTT.

CDR3 nucleotide sequence: TGTGCCAGCAGCGTGACAGGGGGCTATACCACCGGGGAGCTGTTTTTT. The encoded protein is CASSVTGGYTTGELFF. The gene calls are TRBV6-6 and TRBJ2-2; the match to TRBD1 covers 10 bases. The CDR3 loop spans 16 amino acids. The J segment lost 4 bases and the V segment lost 6 bases, leaving 8 bases of the junction unmatched. Germline V gene lookup returns CDR1 MNHNY and CDR2 SVGAGI (reference sequence).

The CDR3 DNA reads TGTGCCAGCTCACCCCCGGGACACTTGAACACCGGGGAGCTGTTTTTT. Encoded protein: CASSPPGHLNTGELFF. V gene TRBV18 combines with J gene TRBJ2-2; D might be TRBD1 (6 bases). This CDR3 is 16 amino acids long. Germline V gene data show CDR1 as KGHSH and CDR2 as LQKENI. The V gene lost 3 bases and the J gene lost 1 base, with 12 bases spanning the gap.

The J gene is TRBJ2-3, the V gene TRBV10-3, with 7 bases fitting TRBD1. In germline, CDR1 is ENHRY, CDR2 SYGVKD. The V gene end was trimmed by 7 bases and the J gene end by 6 bases; junction bases not matched to a gene: 13. The CDR3 loop spans 15 amino acids. CDR3 sequence (DNA): TGTGCCATCACCCGTACCGGACAGGTTGGGGATACGCAGTATTTT. Translated: CAITRTGQVGDTQYF.

The J gene is TRBJ1-1, the V gene TRBV19, with D uncertain. Germline loops: CDR1 LNHDA, CDR2 SQIVND (reference sequence). This CDR3 contains 14 residues. The V end was cut by 6 bases, the J end by 1 base, with 12 bases between. In DNA form, the CDR3 reads TGTGCCAGTAGATCCCCATCCGGGAACACTGAAGCTTTCTTT. Translation: CASRSPSGNTEAFF.

This rearrangement joins TRBV10-3 to TRBJ2-7; 7 bases are a match to TRBD1. This CDR3 comprises 13 residues. Trimming cost V 11 bases and J 5 bases; bases outside gene matches: 12. The germline CDR1 and CDR2 sequences are ENHRY and SYGVKD. The CDR3 loop reads CALSRGPIDEQYF. CDR3 sequence (DNA): TGTGCCCTCTCGAGGGGGCCAATCGACGAGCAGTACTTC.

Details on this clone: Compared with germline, one end of the junction differs, possibly owing to a read error. J is TRBJ1-4 and V is TRBV5-1; the match to TRBD1 covers 11 bases. Germline assignment: CDR1 SGHRS and CDR2 YFSETQ. This CDR3 is built from 12 residues. The CDR3 is CASSPGQGAEVF. Written as DNA, the CDR3 is TGCGCCAGCAGCCCAGGACAGGGGGCGGAGGTTTTT. Full variable domain (rest looked up from reference TRBV5-1 and TRBJ1-4): KAGVTQTPRYLIKTRGQQVTLSCSPISGHRSVSWYQQTPGQGLQFLFEYFSETQRNKGNFPGRFSGRQFSNSRSEMNVSTLELGDSALYLCASSPGQGAEVFGSGTQLSVL.